The sequence of this T cell receptor beta chain was determined in a study of control samples from healthy donors and cancer patients. With 8 bases removed from V and 5 bases from J, the gap between germline ends came to 9 bases. In germline, CDR1 is SEHNR, CDR2 FQNEAQ (reference sequence). This CDR3 is 11 amino acids long. Sequenced by immunoSEQ multiplex PCR; TCRdb stores in-frame clones only, minus some. Among some 71,000 clones listed, around 87% were seen once. Sample: PBMCs. The chain carries TRBV7-9 and TRBJ2-5, with D maybe TRBD2 (5 bases). This TCR was recovered from a woman in her forties or fifties with head and neck cancer. Here the CDR3 reads CASATGETQYF. In DNA, the CDR3 is TGTGCCAGCGCGACGGGGGAGACCCAGTACTTC.